This TCR beta chain was found in a study of blood T cells in healthy people across ages. Through a sample-barcoded 5' primer and a J-beta primer mix, a second PCR was run for roughly 6 to 11 cycles. Each CDR3 protein is one row after TCRdb ran MiXCR on the 5' RACE reads. The sample has about 730,000 distinct CDR3 sequences; 40% to 45% are singletons. Regarding the study as a whole: Donor CMV status, an unknown factor, possibly confounded changes in expanded clonotypes. More naive CD4+ cells and higher diversity were found in long-lived than in aged donors.

This clonotype turned up a few times. Its antigen remains unknown. CDR1 DFQATT and CDR2 SNEGSKA come from the germline V gene (reference sequence). Trimming left V 1 base short and J 7 bases short, with 11 bases between. CDR3 size: 13 residues. The study recruited healthy Caucasian donors from Russia who were aged about 6 to 100. This rearrangement joins TRBV20-1 to TRBJ2-1, with D possibly matching TRBD2 (7 bases). The sequence was collected from a woman in her sixties or seventies in good health. Input material: blood. In DNA form, the CDR3 reads TGCAGTGCTAGAGGTGGGGGGGCTAATGAGCAGTTCTTC. It yields the protein CSARGGGANEQFF.